The present T cell receptor beta chain was sequenced within a study of radiotherapy plus CTLA-4 blockade in lung cancer. Study-wide findings and caveats: Radiotherapy with ipilimumab was followed by blood expansion of tumor-derived clones.

As concerns this clone: Its specificity is unknown.

After removal of 7 bases from V and 6 bases from J, the junction contained 9 bases not matched to a gene. The CDR3 spans 15 residues. The germline V gene encodes CDR1 SGHTA and CDR2 FQGNSA. TCRdb keeps only in-frame clones here, not all; method: immunoSEQ multiplex PCR. The sample includes about 38,000 clones, 70% to 90% seen only once; the top ten take around a fifth. V usage is TRBV7-2 and J usage is TRBJ1-6; TRBD1 agrees at 7 bases. The clonotype comes from a human donor with non-small cell lung cancer whose response to radiotherapy plus ipilimumab could not be evaluated. This specimen consisted of peripheral blood, obtained from a patient treated with radiotherapy plus ipilimumab. This chain's CDR3 is CASTHTRGPNSPLHF. DNA of the CDR3: TGTGCCAGCACCCATACGAGGGGGCCTAATTCACCCCTCCACTTT.